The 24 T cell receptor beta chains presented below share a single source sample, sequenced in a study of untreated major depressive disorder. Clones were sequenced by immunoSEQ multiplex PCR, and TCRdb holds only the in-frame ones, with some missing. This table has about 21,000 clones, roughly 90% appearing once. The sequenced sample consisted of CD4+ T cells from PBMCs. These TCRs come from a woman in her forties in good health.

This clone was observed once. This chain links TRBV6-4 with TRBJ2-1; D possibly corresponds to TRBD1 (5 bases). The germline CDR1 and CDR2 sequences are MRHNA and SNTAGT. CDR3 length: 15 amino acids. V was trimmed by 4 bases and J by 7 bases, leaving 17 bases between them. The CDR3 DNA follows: TGTGCCAGCAGTGTGGGGCAGGCTGGAAAAAATGAGCAGTTCTTC. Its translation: CASSVGQAGKNEQFF.

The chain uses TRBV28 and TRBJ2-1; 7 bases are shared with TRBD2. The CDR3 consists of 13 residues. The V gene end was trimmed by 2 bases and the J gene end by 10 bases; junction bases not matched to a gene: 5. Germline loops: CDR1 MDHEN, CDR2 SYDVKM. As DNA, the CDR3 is TGTGCCAGCAGTTTAGAGGCTAGCGGAGAGCAGTTCTTC. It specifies CASSLEASGEQFF. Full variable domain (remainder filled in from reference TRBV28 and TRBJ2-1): DVKVTQSSRYLVKRTGEKVFLECVQDMDHENMFWYRQDPGLGLRLIYFSYDVKMKEKGDIPEGYSVSREKKERFSLILESASTNQTSMYLCASSLEASGEQFFGPGTRLTVL.

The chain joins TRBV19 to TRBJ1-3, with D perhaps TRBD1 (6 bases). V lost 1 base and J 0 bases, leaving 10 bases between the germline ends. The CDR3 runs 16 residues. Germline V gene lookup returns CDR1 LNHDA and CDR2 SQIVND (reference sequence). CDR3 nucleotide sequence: TGTGCCAGTAGTATAGGACAGGTTCTCTCTGGAAACACCATATATTTT. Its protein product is CASSIGQVLSGNTIYF.

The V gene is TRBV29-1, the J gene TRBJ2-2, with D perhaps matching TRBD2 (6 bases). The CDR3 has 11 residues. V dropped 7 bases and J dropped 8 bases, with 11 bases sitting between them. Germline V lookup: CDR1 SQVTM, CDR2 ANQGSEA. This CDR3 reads CSGGVPGELFF. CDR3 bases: TGCAGCGGCGGGGTGCCTGGGGAGCTGTTTTTT.

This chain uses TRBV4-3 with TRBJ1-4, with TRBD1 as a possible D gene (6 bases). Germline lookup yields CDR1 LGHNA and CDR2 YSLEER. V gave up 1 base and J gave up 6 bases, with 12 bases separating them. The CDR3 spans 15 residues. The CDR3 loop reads CASSQGDRWYEKLFF. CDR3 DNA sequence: TGCGCCAGCAGCCAAGGCGACAGGTGGTATGAAAAACTGTTTTTT.

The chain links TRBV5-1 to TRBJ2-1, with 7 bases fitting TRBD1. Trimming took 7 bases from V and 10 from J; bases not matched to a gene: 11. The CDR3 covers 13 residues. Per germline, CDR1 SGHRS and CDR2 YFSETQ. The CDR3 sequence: CASRTRDREEQFF. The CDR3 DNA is TGCGCCAGCCGAACCCGGGACAGAGAAGAGCAGTTCTTC.

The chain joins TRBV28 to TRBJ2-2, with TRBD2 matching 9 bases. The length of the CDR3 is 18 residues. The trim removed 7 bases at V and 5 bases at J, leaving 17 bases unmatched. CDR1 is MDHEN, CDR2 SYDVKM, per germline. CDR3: CASTPVGGRALGTGELFF. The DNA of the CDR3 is TGTGCCAGCACCCCGGTTGGCGGGAGGGCCCTCGGGACCGGGGAGCTGTTTTTT.

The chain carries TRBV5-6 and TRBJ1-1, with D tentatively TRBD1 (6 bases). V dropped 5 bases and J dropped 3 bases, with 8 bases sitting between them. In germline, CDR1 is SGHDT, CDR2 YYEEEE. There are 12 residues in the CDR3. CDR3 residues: CASRRQDTEAFF. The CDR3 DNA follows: TGTGCCAGCAGGCGACAGGACACTGAAGCTTTCTTT.

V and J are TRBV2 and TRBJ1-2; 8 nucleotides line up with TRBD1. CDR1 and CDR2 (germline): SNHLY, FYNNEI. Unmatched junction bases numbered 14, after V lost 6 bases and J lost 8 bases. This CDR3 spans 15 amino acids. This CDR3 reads CASRDTDRGRGGYTF. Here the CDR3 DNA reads TGTGCCAGCAGAGACACCGACAGGGGTCGCGGAGGCTACACCTTC.

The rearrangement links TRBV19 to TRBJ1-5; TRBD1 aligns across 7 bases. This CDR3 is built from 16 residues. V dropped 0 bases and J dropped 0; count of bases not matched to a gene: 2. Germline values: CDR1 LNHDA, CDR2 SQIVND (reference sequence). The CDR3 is CASSIERQGSNQPQHF. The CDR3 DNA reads TGTGCCAGTAGTATAGAGCGACAGGGTAGCAATCAGCCCCAGCATTTT.

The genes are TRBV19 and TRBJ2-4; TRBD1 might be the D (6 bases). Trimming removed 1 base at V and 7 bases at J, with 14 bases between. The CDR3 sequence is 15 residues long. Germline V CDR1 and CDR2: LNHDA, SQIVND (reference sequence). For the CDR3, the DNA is TGTGCCAGTAGTATAGGACTTCGGCAGGGGAACATTCAGTACTTC. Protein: CASSIGLRQGNIQYF.

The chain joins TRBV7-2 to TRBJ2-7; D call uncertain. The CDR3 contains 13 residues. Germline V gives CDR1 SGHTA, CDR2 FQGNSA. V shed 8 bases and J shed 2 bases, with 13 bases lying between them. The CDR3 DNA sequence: TGTGCCAGCGGCACTTTAAAGCCCTACGAGCAGTACTTC. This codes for CASGTLKPYEQYF.

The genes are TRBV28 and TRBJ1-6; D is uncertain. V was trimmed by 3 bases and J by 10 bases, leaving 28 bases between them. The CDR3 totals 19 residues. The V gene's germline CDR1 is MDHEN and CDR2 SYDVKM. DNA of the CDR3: TGTGCCAGCAGTTTCTACCGGTCCCGTCGGAGTTTTAAATCCTCACCCCTCCACTTT. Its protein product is CASSFYRSRRSFKSSPLHF.

CDR3 loop: CSVLTGFRGYTF. The DNA for the CDR3 is TGCAGCGTTCTGACAGGGTTTCGGGGCTACACCTTC. This chain links TRBV29-1 with TRBJ1-2; 7 bases are shared with TRBD1. The CDR3 consists of 12 residues. J gave up 8 bases and V 5 bases, and 8 bases lay outside the gene matches. In germline, CDR1 is SQVTM, CDR2 ANQGSEA.

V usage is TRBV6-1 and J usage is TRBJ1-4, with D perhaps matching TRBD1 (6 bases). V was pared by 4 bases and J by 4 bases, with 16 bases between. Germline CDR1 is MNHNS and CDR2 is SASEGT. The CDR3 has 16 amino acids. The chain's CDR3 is CASSVRSGAINEKLFF. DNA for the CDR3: TGTGCCAGCAGTGTACGCTCAGGGGCCATTAATGAAAAACTGTTTTTT.

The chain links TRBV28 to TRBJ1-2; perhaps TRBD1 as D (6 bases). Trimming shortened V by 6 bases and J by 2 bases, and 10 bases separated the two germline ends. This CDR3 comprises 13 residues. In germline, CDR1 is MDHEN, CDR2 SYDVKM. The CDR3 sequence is CASRTTGNYGYTF. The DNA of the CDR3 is TGTGCCAGCAGAACAACAGGGAACTATGGCTACACCTTC.

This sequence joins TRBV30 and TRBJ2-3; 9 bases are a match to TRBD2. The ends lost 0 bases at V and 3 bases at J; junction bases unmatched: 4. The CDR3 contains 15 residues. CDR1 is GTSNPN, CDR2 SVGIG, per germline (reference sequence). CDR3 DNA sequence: TGTGCCTGGAGTGTACCTAGCGGGACAACAGATACGCAGTATTTT. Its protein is CAWSVPSGTTDTQYF.

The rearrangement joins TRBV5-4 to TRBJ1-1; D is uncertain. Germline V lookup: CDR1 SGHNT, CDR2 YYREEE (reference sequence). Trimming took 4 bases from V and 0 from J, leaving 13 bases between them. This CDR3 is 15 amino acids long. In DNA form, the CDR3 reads TGTGCCAGCAGCCCTTCAGTGATCTTGAACACTGAAGCTTTCTTT. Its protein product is CASSPSVILNTEAFF.

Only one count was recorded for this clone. CDR3 region: CASSHRLFRDTQYF. Written as DNA, the CDR3 is TGCGCCAGCAGCCATCGTCTATTTCGAGATACGCAGTATTTT. The chain employs TRBV4-1 and TRBJ2-3, with D unresolved. This CDR3 is built from 14 residues. The germline V gene encodes CDR1 MGHRA and CDR2 YSYEKL. Between the trimmed V and J ends, which lost 3 bases and 5 bases, there was a span of 12 bases.

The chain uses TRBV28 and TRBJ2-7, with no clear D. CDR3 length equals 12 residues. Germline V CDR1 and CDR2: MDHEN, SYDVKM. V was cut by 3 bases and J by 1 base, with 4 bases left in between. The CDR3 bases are TGTGCCAGCAGTTTGGGATCCTACGAGCAGTACTTC. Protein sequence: CASSLGSYEQYF.

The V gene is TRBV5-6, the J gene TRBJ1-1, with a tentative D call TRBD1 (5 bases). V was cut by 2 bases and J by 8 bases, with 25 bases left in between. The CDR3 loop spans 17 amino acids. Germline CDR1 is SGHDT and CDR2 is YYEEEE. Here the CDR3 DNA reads TGTGCCAGCAGCTTCGTCACGATTTTGGACAACAATCAGGAAGCTTTCTTT. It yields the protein CASSFVTILDNNQEAFF.

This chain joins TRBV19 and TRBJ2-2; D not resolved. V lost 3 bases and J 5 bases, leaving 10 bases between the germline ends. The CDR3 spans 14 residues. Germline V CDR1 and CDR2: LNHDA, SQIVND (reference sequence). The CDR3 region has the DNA TGTGCCAGTAGTATGGGGTCAGAGACCGGGGAGCTGTTTTTT. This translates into CASSMGSETGELFF.

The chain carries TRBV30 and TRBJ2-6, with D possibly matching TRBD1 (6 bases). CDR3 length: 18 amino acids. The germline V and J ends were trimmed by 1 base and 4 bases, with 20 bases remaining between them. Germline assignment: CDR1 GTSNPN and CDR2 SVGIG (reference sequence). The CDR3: CAWSAKAATGPGANVLTF. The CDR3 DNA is TGTGCCTGGAGTGCGAAAGCGGCGACAGGACCGGGGGCCAACGTCCTGACTTTC.

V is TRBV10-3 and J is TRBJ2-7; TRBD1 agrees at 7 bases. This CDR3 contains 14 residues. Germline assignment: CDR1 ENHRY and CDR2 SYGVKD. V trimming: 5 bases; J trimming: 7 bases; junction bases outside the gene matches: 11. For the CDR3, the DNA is TGTGCCATCAGTCCGACAGGGATGGTTTTTGAGCAGTACTTC. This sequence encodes CAISPTGMVFEQYF.